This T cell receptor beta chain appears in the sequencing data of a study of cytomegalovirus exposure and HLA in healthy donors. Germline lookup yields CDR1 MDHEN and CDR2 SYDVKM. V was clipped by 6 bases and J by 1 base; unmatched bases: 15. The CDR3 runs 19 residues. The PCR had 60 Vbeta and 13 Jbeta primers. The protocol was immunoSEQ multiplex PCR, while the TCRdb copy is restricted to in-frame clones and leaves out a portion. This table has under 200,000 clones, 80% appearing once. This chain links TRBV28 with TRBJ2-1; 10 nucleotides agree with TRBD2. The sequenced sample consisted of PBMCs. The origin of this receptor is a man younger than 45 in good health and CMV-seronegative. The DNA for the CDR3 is TGTGCCAGCAGGTCTACCGGACTAGCGGTTCAGAGGTCCTACAATGAGCAGTTCTTC. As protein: CASRSTGLAVQRSYNEQFF.